These 12 T cell receptor beta chains came from one sample sequenced in a study of T cell responses to AZD1222 COVID-19 vaccine. The repertoire was sequenced with immunoSEQ multiplex PCR; TCRdb's copy has only in-frame clones and lacks some. The sample has over 150,000 clones; approximately 90% are singletons. Sample: peripheral blood, taken on day 0 of AZD1222 vaccination. The receptors stem from an adult in good health.

This sequence joins TRBV5-1 and TRBJ1-2, with D maybe TRBD1 (6 bases). Germline V gene sequence: CDR1 SGHRS, CDR2 YFSETQ. CDR3 length: 12 residues. Deletions cut 7 bases from V and 6 bases from J, with 13 bases between. The DNA for the CDR3 is TGCGCCAGCGCGGACAGTAGTAATGGCTACACCTTC. As protein: CASADSSNGYTF.

This chain connects TRBV5-5 to TRBJ1-1; 9 bases map to TRBD1. The CDR3 is 14 amino acids. From germline, CDR1 is SGHKS and CDR2 YYEKEE (reference sequence). V lost 0 bases and J lost 11; bases outside the gene matches: 8. CDR3 residues: CASSLAGDRAGAFF. The CDR3 region has the DNA TGTGCCAGCAGCTTGGCCGGGGACAGGGCGGGCGCTTTCTTT.

The J gene is TRBJ1-6, the V gene TRBV30; a weak D match, TRBD1 (5 bases). Germline lookup yields CDR1 GTSNPN and CDR2 SVGIG (reference sequence). The germline V and J ends were trimmed by 2 bases and 5 bases, with 19 bases remaining between them. This CDR3 region has 17 residues. This CDR3 is CAWSRETQGLNNSPLHF. The DNA of the CDR3 is TGTGCCTGGAGTCGGGAGACCCAGGGCTTGAATAATTCACCCCTCCACTTT.

The chain links TRBV5-6 to TRBJ2-7, with 9 nucleotides matching TRBD1. Per the germline V gene, CDR1 is SGHDT and CDR2 is YYEEEE. The CDR3 runs 14 residues. After removal of 5 bases from V and 5 bases from J, the junction contained 8 bases not matched to a gene. The CDR3 bases are TGTGCCAGCAGTCCGGCCGGGACAGGGAACGAGCAGTACTTC. Translation gives CASSPAGTGNEQYF.

The V and J genes are TRBV6-5 and TRBJ2-7; TRBD1 agrees at 10 bases. Per germline, CDR1 MNHEY and CDR2 SVGAGI. This CDR3 is 14 amino acids long. Unmatched junction bases numbered 5, after V lost 7 bases and J lost 2 bases. The CDR3 sequence: CASNTGQGAYEQYF. The CDR3 DNA reads TGTGCCAGCAACACCGGACAGGGGGCCTACGAGCAGTACTTC.

The chain employs TRBV6-2 or TRBV6-3 and TRBJ1-4, with D unclear. Trimming removed 6 bases at V and 5 bases at J, with 13 bases between. This CDR3 has 14 amino acids. From germline, CDR1 is MNHEY and CDR2 SVGEGT. CDR3 DNA: TGTGCCAGCAGCCCCCCCCCGTACAATGAAAAACTGTTTTTT. It translates to CASSPPPYNEKLFF.

The CDR3 region has the DNA TGTGCCAGCAGCCGGCAGCGGGGGAACTACGAGCAGTACTTC. Protein product: CASSRQRGNYEQYF. The chain has TRBV7-2 and TRBJ2-7; TRBD2 matches 8 bases. Germline CDR1 is SGHTA and CDR2 is FQGNSA. Trimming cost V 5 bases and J 3 bases; bases outside gene matches: 6. This CDR3 has 14 residues.

The rearrangement uses TRBV28 and TRBJ1-2; D gene ambiguous. The CDR3 consists of 15 residues. The germline V and J ends were trimmed by 3 bases and 3 bases, with 14 bases remaining between them. CDR1 and CDR2 from the germline V gene are MDHEN and SYDVKM. The CDR3, as DNA: TGTGCCAGCAGTTTGTCTGCACGGACCTACTATGGCTACACCTTC. Residues: CASSLSARTYYGYTF.

This chain uses TRBV4-3 with TRBJ2-1; TRBD2 aligns across 11 bases. Trimming cost V 1 base and J 6 bases; bases outside gene matches: 2. The CDR3 consists of 15 residues. CDR1 LGHNA and CDR2 YSLEER come from the germline V gene. The CDR3 DNA reads as TGCGCCAGCAGCCAAGTTAGCGGGGGGGCCAATGAGCAGTTCTTC. Amino acids: CASSQVSGGANEQFF.

The chain joins TRBV5-1 to TRBJ2-7; 9 bases match TRBD1. Germline CDR1 is SGHRS and CDR2 is YFSETQ. The CDR3 spans 15 residues. The V segment lost 0 bases and the J segment 1 base; nucleotides outside the gene matches: 2. The CDR3 coding sequence is TGCGCCAGCAGCTTGGAAGGGACAGGGTCCTACGAGCAGTACTTC. Protein sequence: CASSLEGTGSYEQYF.

This clone was counted a single time. The J gene is TRBJ1-1, the V gene TRBV7-9; a possible D gene is TRBD1 (5 bases). The CDR3 is 13 amino acids. Germline-derived CDR1 and CDR2 are SEHNR and FQNEAQ (reference sequence). The V end was cut by 3 bases, the J end by 8 bases, with 13 bases between. The CDR3 nucleotides read TGTGCCAGCAGCTTGGAGATGACAGTCGAAGCTTTCTTT. It is translated as CASSLEMTVEAFF.

The chain employs TRBV6-1 and TRBJ2-5; 15 nucleotides align to TRBD2. The CDR3 is 17 residues long. The V gene end was trimmed by 4 bases and the J gene end by 5 bases; junction bases not matched to a gene: 8. The germline CDR1 and CDR2 sequences are MNHNS and SASEGT. The CDR3 reads CASSGRTSGGAGETQYF. The CDR3 nucleotides read TGTGCCAGCAGTGGCCGGACTAGCGGGGGGGCCGGGGAGACCCAGTACTTC.